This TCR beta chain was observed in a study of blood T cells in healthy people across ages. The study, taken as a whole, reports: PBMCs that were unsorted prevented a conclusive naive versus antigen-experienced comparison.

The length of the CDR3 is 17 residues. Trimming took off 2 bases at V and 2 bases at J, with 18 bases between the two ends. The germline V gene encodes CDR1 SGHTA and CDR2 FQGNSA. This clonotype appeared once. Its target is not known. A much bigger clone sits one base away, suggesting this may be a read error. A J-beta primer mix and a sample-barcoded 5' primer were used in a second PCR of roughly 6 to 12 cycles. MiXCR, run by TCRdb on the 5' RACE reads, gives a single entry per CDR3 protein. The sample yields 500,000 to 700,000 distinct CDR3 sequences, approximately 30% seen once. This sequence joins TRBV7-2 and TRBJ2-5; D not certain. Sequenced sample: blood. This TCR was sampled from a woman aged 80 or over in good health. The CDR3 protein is CASSLRRQSTAQETQYF. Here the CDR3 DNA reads TGTGCCAGCAGCTTACGAAGACAATCGACGGCACAAGAGACCCAGTACTTC.